This T cell receptor (beta chain) appears in the sequencing data of a study of regulatory T cells in long-lasting Graves disease. Time point defined: newly diagnosed GD, antithyroid drugs for less than 3 months. Construction of the TCR library relied on RNA isolated from PBMCs. Arm-PCR of CDR3 regions and iRepertoire HTBI primers were used to build TCR beta libraries. One entry per CDR3 protein results from TCRdb running MiXCR on the multiplex PCR reads. Among 200,000 to 250,000 distinct CDR3 sequences listed, approximately 18% were seen once. Per the germline V gene, CDR1 is DFQATT and CDR2 is SNEGSKA (reference sequence). V lost 3 bases, J lost 3 bases, and 9 bases lay in between. This CDR3 contains 13 residues. The sample also formed part of further work on T cells in Graves' hyperthyroidism and ophthalmopathy. That work adds: Each diagnosis drew on symptoms, thyroxine, TRAb, thyroid ultrasound and orbital computed tomography findings.

The rearrangement uses TRBV20-1 and TRBJ2-4; weak D call: TRBD1 (5 bases). Sequenced here: peripheral blood mononuclear cells (PBMCs), sampled at new diagnosis, from a patient treated with antithyroid drugs. The sequence came from a woman younger than 45 with Graves disease. The CDR3 protein is CSASGDSKNIQYF. Written as DNA, the CDR3 is TGCAGTGCTAGTGGTGACAGCAAAAACATTCAGTACTTC.